The 31 T cell receptor beta chains below come from one sample, sequenced in a study of shared clonotypes between healthy human individuals. The repertoire was sequenced with immunoSEQ multiplex PCR; TCRdb's copy has only in-frame clones and lacks some. The sample records around 2,100,000 clones, over 85% being singletons. Naive CD8 isolation took CD45RO-negative cells positively selected for CCR7 and excluded terminally differentiated effector memory CD45RA+ cells. The sequencing sample was made of naive CD8+ T cells sorted from blood. The receptor set was obtained from a man aged 18 to 35 in good health.

The V call is TRBV29-1, the J call TRBJ2-1; D tentatively reads TRBD1 or TRBD2 (5 bases each). The germline gives CDR1 SQVTM, CDR2 ANQGSEA. V lost 0 bases to trimming and J lost 15 bases, with 12 bases between them. The CDR3 extends over 11 amino acids. CDR3 sequence reads: CSVEEGDGSFF. In nucleotides, the CDR3 is TGCAGCGTTGAAGAGGGGGATGGGTCGTTCTTC.

The chain links TRBV4-1 to TRBJ2-7; D is undetermined. Trimming shortened V by 4 bases and J by 5 bases, and 12 bases separated the two germline ends. The CDR3 is 13 residues long. The V gene's germline CDR1 is MGHRA and CDR2 YSYEKL. CDR3 DNA: TGCGCCAGCAGCCGGGAACTAATGAACGAGCAGTACTTC. Its translation is CASSRELMNEQYF.

V and J are TRBV5-1 and TRBJ2-3; 8 bases are a match to TRBD1. The CDR3 is 15 amino acids. Trimming cost V 4 bases and J 5 bases; bases outside gene matches: 9. Germline CDR1 and CDR2: SGHRS and YFSETQ. The DNA for the CDR3 is TGCGCCAGCAGCGTTGGGACAGGCCCAGGAGATACGCAGTATTTT. This encodes CASSVGTGPGDTQYF.

The chain employs TRBV4-3 and TRBJ1-1; D is possibly TRBD1 (6 bases). Between the trimmed V and J ends, which lost 1 base and 8 bases, there was a span of 11 bases. The germline CDR1 and CDR2 sequences are LGHNA and YSLEER. This CDR3 comprises 13 residues. CDR3 nucleotide sequence: TGCGCCAGCAGCCAAGGGGGGGGCTTGGAAGCTTTCTTT. Protein product: CASSQGGGLEAFF.

The chain couples TRBV4-3 to TRBJ2-3, with 8 nucleotides matching TRBD2. The CDR3 consists of 17 residues. The germline V gene encodes CDR1 LGHNA and CDR2 YSLEER. Trimming at V came to 5 bases and at J to 1 base, leaving 11 bases not matched to a gene. The CDR3 is CASSSWGGAGGTDTQYF. DNA for the CDR3: TGCGCCAGCAGCTCCTGGGGAGGAGCGGGAGGCACAGATACGCAGTATTTT.

The chain combines TRBV4-1 with TRBJ2-7; D tentatively reads TRBD1 or TRBD2 (5 bases each). This CDR3 is built from 15 residues. Trimming cost V 2 bases and J 3 bases, with 14 bases left between them. Germline V gene data show CDR1 as MGHRA and CDR2 as YSYEKL. The CDR3 DNA reads TGCGCCAGCAGCCAAAAGGACGGGACGATCTACGAGCAGTACTTC. Translation gives CASSQKDGTIYEQYF.

On this clone: Sequence at one end of the junction differs from germline and may be a read error. V and J are TRBV7-7 and TRBJ2-1; D is uncertain. There are 13 residues in the CDR3. CDR1 is SSHAT and CDR2 is FNYEAQ in the germline V gene (reference sequence). The CDR3: CASSVNSYNEQFF. Written as DNA, the CDR3 is TGTGCTAGCAGCGTTAACTCCTACAATGAGCAGTTCTTC.

The rearrangement joins TRBV19 to TRBJ1-1; TRBD1 might be the D (5 bases). This CDR3 region has 14 residues. Germline CDR1 is LNHDA and CDR2 is SQIVND (reference sequence). V lost 3 bases, J lost 6 bases, and 14 bases lay in between. The CDR3 coding sequence is TGTGCCAGTAGTATCGGGGAGGGGATCTCTGAAGCTTTCTTT. Protein product: CASSIGEGISEAFF.

The CDR3, as DNA: TGCGCCAGCAGAGGACAGTCCTACGAGCAGTACTTC. Translating it yields CASRGQSYEQYF. The rearrangement uses TRBV5-1 and TRBJ2-7; D might be TRBD1 (6 bases). From germline, CDR1 is SGHRS and CDR2 YFSETQ. With 5 bases removed from V and 1 base from J, the gap between germline ends came to 7 bases. This CDR3 has 12 amino acids.

This chain uses TRBV7-9 with TRBJ2-7; 8 bases align to TRBD2. CDR3 length: 15 amino acids. The germline CDR1 and CDR2 sequences are SEHNR and FQNEAQ (reference sequence). The trim removed 5 bases at V and 3 bases at J, leaving 9 bases unmatched. The CDR3 sequence: CASSPGLDKVYEQYF. The CDR3 nucleotides read TGTGCCAGCAGCCCGGGACTAGATAAAGTCTACGAGCAGTACTTC.

V is TRBV6-1 and J is TRBJ1-5, with D possibly TRBD1 on 6 matching bases. Germline CDR1 is MNHNS and CDR2 is SASEGT. The CDR3 is 14 residues long. V lost 2 bases and J lost 6, with 11 bases in between. The CDR3 spells CASSELGGPQPQHF. The CDR3 DNA sequence: TGTGCCAGCAGTGAACTGGGGGGGCCTCAGCCCCAGCATTTT.

The chain combines TRBV5-6 with TRBJ2-7; weak D call: TRBD1 (5 bases). The V gene's germline CDR1 is SGHDT and CDR2 YYEEEE. V shed 1 base and J shed 3 bases, with 11 bases lying between them. The CDR3 is 14 amino acids. The CDR3 reads CASSLPDNVYEQYF. The CDR3 coding sequence is TGTGCCAGCAGCTTGCCGGACAACGTCTACGAGCAGTACTTC.

The rearrangement joins TRBV6-6 to TRBJ2-7; no clear D gene. V shed 5 bases and J shed 6 bases, with 8 bases lying between them. Germline V gene data show CDR1 as MNHNY and CDR2 as SVGAGI (reference sequence). This CDR3 spans 11 amino acids. CDR3 sequence (DNA): TGTGCCAGCAGTATGGTGGGCGAGCAGTACTTC. Translation gives CASSMVGEQYF.

The genes are TRBV10-1 and TRBJ2-7; TRBD2 matches at 7 bases. The length of the CDR3 is 15 residues. V lost 4 bases and J lost 3; bases outside the gene matches: 9. CDR1 and CDR2 from the germline V gene are WNHNN and SYGVQD (reference sequence). The CDR3 spells CASSGASGADYEQYF. The CDR3, as DNA: TGCGCCAGCAGTGGGGCCAGCGGGGCCGACTACGAGCAGTACTTC.

This chain links TRBV2 with TRBJ1-1, with a tentative D call TRBD1 (5 bases). V lost 3 bases and J 6 bases, leaving 11 bases between the germline ends. The CDR3 has 13 residues. Germline V gene data show CDR1 as SNHLY and CDR2 as FYNNEI. The CDR3 coding sequence is TGTGCCAGCAGTGAGGGGGGAAGTGCTGAAGCTTTCTTT. It is translated as CASSEGGSAEAFF.

The V and J genes are TRBV7-9 and TRBJ1-2, with D hard to call. Deletions cut 1 base from V and 10 bases from J, with 10 bases between. The CDR3 is 12 amino acids. The germline gives CDR1 SEHNR, CDR2 FQNEAQ (reference sequence). The CDR3 bases are TGTGCCAGCAGCTTAGTCTCATGGGTCTACACCTTC. It is translated as CASSLVSWVYTF.

In its sample, this clone was seen a few times. The CDR3 sequence: CSVASGGIYEQYF. CDR3 sequence (DNA): TGCAGCGTTGCATCGGGGGGGATCTACGAGCAGTACTTC. The V gene is TRBV29-1, the J gene TRBJ2-7; the match to TRBD2 covers 8 bases. The trim removed 4 bases at V and 3 bases at J, leaving 5 bases unmatched. This CDR3 contains 13 residues. The germline CDR1 and CDR2 sequences are SQVTM and ANQGSEA.

A word on this clone: At the DNA level, this CDR3 is encoded by other sequences in the same sample as well. The chain recombines TRBV7-9 with TRBJ2-7, with a tentative D call TRBD1 (5 bases). The CDR3 is 11 amino acids. The ends were cut back, 8 bases at V and 2 bases at J, with 7 bases in the middle. Per germline, CDR1 SEHNR and CDR2 FQNEAQ (reference sequence). CDR3 nucleotide sequence: TGTGCCAGCTCAGGGACCTACGAGCAGTACTTC. It encodes CASSGTYEQYF.

The gene calls are TRBV4-1 and TRBJ2-7, with D possibly matching TRBD2 (6 bases). Trimming removed 3 bases from V and 7 bases from J, with 19 bases in between. Looked up from germline, CDR1 is MGHRA and CDR2 is YSYEKL. The CDR3 has 15 amino acids. The CDR3 DNA reads TGCGCCAGCAGCCAGCGGGACGACACCCTTCTGGAGCAGTACTTC. Its translation is CASSQRDDTLLEQYF.

This clone was seen only once. The chain uses TRBV4-1 and TRBJ2-1; no firm D call. V shed 3 bases and J shed 4 bases, with 7 bases lying between them. Germline V gene data show CDR1 as MGHRA and CDR2 as YSYEKL. The CDR3 totals 13 residues. In nucleotides, the CDR3 is TGCGCCAGCAGCCACCCCCCTTACAATGAGCAGTTCTTC. It translates to CASSHPPYNEQFF.

The V call is TRBV30, the J call TRBJ2-1, with D perhaps TRBD2 (6 bases). V was cut by 4 bases and J by 4 bases, with 14 bases left in between. This CDR3 has 14 residues. Per germline, CDR1 GTSNPN and CDR2 SVGIG (reference sequence). The chain's CDR3 is CAWTARESYNEQFF. The DNA of the CDR3 is TGTGCCTGGACGGCTCGGGAGTCTTACAATGAGCAGTTCTTC.

The chain recombines TRBV11-3 with TRBJ2-5, with D perhaps matching TRBD2 (6 bases). Germline V gene lookup returns CDR1 SGHNT and CDR2 YENEEA. This CDR3 has 15 residues. V lost 2 bases to trimming and J lost 1 base, with 11 bases between them. The CDR3 loop reads CASSLNGGIQETQYF. In DNA, the CDR3 is TGTGCCAGCAGCTTAAACGGGGGAATCCAAGAGACCCAGTACTTC.

The chain employs TRBV11-2 and TRBJ1-2, with 9 nucleotides matching TRBD1. From germline, CDR1 is SGHAT and CDR2 FQNNGV. The CDR3 runs to 15 residues. Germline trimming cut 0 bases from V and 7 bases from J; bases unmatched to any gene: 6. The chain's CDR3 is CASSLEGTGISGYTF. CDR3 in DNA: TGTGCCAGCAGCTTAGAGGGGACAGGGATTTCTGGCTACACCTTC.

This chain uses TRBV27 with TRBJ2-3; 8 bases are a match to TRBD2. J was trimmed by 4 bases and V by 7 bases; bases with no gene match: 13. Germline-derived CDR1 and CDR2 are MNHEY and SMNVEV (reference sequence). The CDR3 runs to 16 residues. Written as DNA, the CDR3 is TGTGCCAGCACCACCCTTACGAGCGGGGGTGCAGATACGCAGTATTTT. Its translation: CASTTLTSGGADTQYF.

The genes are TRBV11-2 and TRBJ2-5; 11 nucleotides match TRBD2. This CDR3 spans 16 amino acids. Unmatched junction bases numbered 10, after V lost 5 bases and J lost 5 bases. Per germline, CDR1 SGHAT and CDR2 FQNNGV. CDR3 amino acids: CASSPRLAGFRETQYF. Written as DNA, the CDR3 is TGTGCCAGCAGCCCCCGACTAGCGGGGTTTCGGGAGACCCAGTACTTC.

This chain links TRBV6-1 with TRBJ1-1, with unresolved D. Trimming removed 6 bases at V and 8 bases at J, with 13 bases between. Germline CDR1 MNHNS, CDR2 SASEGT. The CDR3 has 12 residues. CDR3 DNA sequence: TGTGCCAGCAGCGTTTCAGTAATCGAAGCTTTCTTT. It specifies CASSVSVIEAFF.

The V and J genes are TRBV5-6 and TRBJ1-1; 9 nucleotides align to TRBD1. The V gene's germline CDR1 is SGHDT and CDR2 YYEEEE. The CDR3 loop spans 14 amino acids. The ends lost 4 bases at V and 5 bases at J; junction bases unmatched: 6. In DNA, the CDR3 is TGTGCCAGCAGCGGGACTGGACAGGGGACTGAAGCTTTCTTT. Translated: CASSGTGQGTEAFF.

The V and J genes are TRBV30 and TRBJ2-1; D is unclear. Germline lookup yields CDR1 GTSNPN and CDR2 SVGIG (reference sequence). V dropped 2 bases and J dropped 6 bases, with 14 bases sitting between them. The CDR3 is 14 amino acids. CDR3 loop: CAWSPSGPLNEQFF. The CDR3 DNA reads TGTGCCTGGAGTCCCTCCGGACCCCTCAATGAGCAGTTCTTC.

The chain combines TRBV30 with TRBJ2-7; no clear D gene. The CDR3 runs 14 residues. V lost 0 bases and J lost 0, with 9 bases in between. Germline V gene lookup returns CDR1 GTSNPN and CDR2 SVGIG (reference sequence). CDR3 amino acids: CAWSVRPLSYEQYF. The DNA of the CDR3 is TGTGCCTGGAGTGTCAGACCACTCTCCTACGAGCAGTACTTC. The whole variable domain, remainder taken from reference TRBV30 and TRBJ2-7, is SQTIHQWPATLVQPVGSPLSLECTVEGTSNPNLYWYRQAAGRGLQLLFYSVGIGQISSEVPQNLSASRPQDRQFILSSKKLLLSDSGFYLCAWSVRPLSYEQYFGPGTRLTVT.

V is TRBV28 and J is TRBJ1-4; 8 positions agree with TRBD1. Unmatched junction bases numbered 8, after V lost 5 bases and J lost 6 bases. Germline values: CDR1 MDHEN, CDR2 SYDVKM. This CDR3 spans 15 amino acids. DNA of the CDR3: TGTGCCAGCAGTCTCACCGGGACAGGTTATGAAAAACTGTTTTTT. Amino acids: CASSLTGTGYEKLFF.

J is TRBJ2-1 and V is TRBV2; 10 nucleotides line up with TRBD2. This CDR3 contains 16 residues. Unmatched junction bases numbered 7, after V lost 8 bases and J lost 0 bases. Looked up from germline, CDR1 is SNHLY and CDR2 is FYNNEI. As DNA, the CDR3 is TGTGCCAGCGGGGTATCTAGCGGGAGCTCCTACAATGAGCAGTTCTTC. Protein sequence: CASGVSSGSSYNEQFF.